Sequencing of this T cell receptor beta chain was carried out in a study of CD4 and CD8 cells across lung adenocarcinoma regions. CDR1 is MNHEY, CDR2 SMNVEV, per germline (reference sequence). The V gene end was trimmed by 5 bases and the J gene end by 4 bases; junction bases not matched to a gene: 13. CDR3 size: 18 residues. This clonotype was detected ten times or more. TCRdb ran MiXCR on the PCR reads and lists one entry per CDR3 protein. The sample lists roughly 19,000 distinct CDR3 sequences; more than 45% were seen once. Samples came from patients with localized non-small cell lung adenocarcinoma.

The sample was CD8+ T cells from the center of a lung tumor. The chain is built from TRBV27 and TRBJ2-6; TRBD2 agrees at 8 bases. This receptor was taken from a female donor with lung adenocarcinoma. The CD4 and CD8 labels of this study may be unreliable. The DNA for the CDR3 is TGTGCCAGCAGTAGGCTCGAAGCGGGAGTGTCCGGGGCCAACGTCCTGACTTTC. Protein sequence: CASSRLEAGVSGANVLTF.